The entry below gives a single TCR beta chain sequence along with its context. Its antigen is as yet unknown. Viral peptide pool expansion of antigen-specific CD4+ T cells preceded sequencing in the ViraFEST assay. Subsequent to a culture period of approximately 11 days, CD4+ T cells were isolated. Subjects were given two BNT162b2 or mRNA-1273 vaccine doses. A few million PBMC were seeded per well and grown in the presence of roughly 9.3 IU/ml IL-2 and around 11 ug/ml peptides. This record comes from a study of vaccination effects on CD4 cells after COVID-19. General study points: Late post-vaccination, clones induced by infection and those induced by vaccine underwent marked clonal contraction. Early post-infection timepoints were absent, and convalescent patients were few.

The table came from immunoSEQ multiplex PCR; TCRdb's copy has only in-frame clones and leaves some out. This sample has about 24,000 clones, with around 70% found just once. The V gene's germline CDR1 is SGHAT and CDR2 FQNNGV. The CDR3 length is 16 residues. The V segment lost 0 bases and the J segment 5 bases; nucleotides outside the gene matches: 10. This clonotype was obtained from a human donor who received a COVID-19 vaccine. Sequencing was performed on CD4+ T cells from PBMCs cultured with HCoV-NL63 spike peptides, taken after COVID-19 vaccination. V usage is TRBV11-2 and J usage is TRBJ2-7, with 7 bases lining up with TRBD1. The CDR3 loop is CASSLDVYETGNEQYF. CDR3 DNA: TGTGCCAGCAGCTTAGATGTGTACGAGACAGGGAACGAGCAGTACTTC.